This record concerns one TCR beta chain sequence. The data stem from a study of regulatory T cells in long-lasting Graves disease. Researchers made TCR beta libraries by using iRepertoire HTBI primers and running Arm-PCR on CDR3 regions. TCRdb re-called the multiplex PCR reads through MiXCR, storing one row per CDR3 protein. This table holds roughly 430,000 distinct CDR3 sequences, 16% found once. Looked up from germline, CDR1 is SGHRS and CDR2 is YFSETQ. The length of the CDR3 is 15 residues. Trimming at V came to 0 bases and at J to 3 bases, leaving 5 bases not matched to a gene. As to time point: newly diagnosed GD, antithyroid drugs for less than 3 months. Preparation of the TCR library used RNA extracted from PBMCs. This sample also belongs to another study, concerning T cells in Graves' hyperthyroidism and ophthalmopathy.

The sequencing used peripheral blood mononuclear cells (PBMCs), collected at new diagnosis, from a patient treated with antithyroid drugs. The chain uses TRBV5-1 and TRBJ1-1; TRBD1 matches at 7 bases. This TCR was recovered from a young woman with Graves disease. CDR3 sequence: CASSLGQGGHTEAFF. Written as DNA, the CDR3 is TGCGCCAGCAGCTTGGGACAGGGCGGACACACTGAAGCTTTCTTT.